This entry concerns a single T cell receptor (beta chain). Looked up from germline, CDR1 is SGHRS and CDR2 is YFSETQ. V gave up 1 base and J gave up 4 bases; unmatched junction bases: 3. This CDR3 has 15 residues. The data were obtained in a study of blood T cell repertoires in COVID-19. Whole-study context: The samples span acute and convalescent COVID-19 from the United States, Italy and Spain. T cells, B-cell-depleted T cells, or PBMCs supplied cDNA or gDNA.

In the original analysis: How many nucleated cells were present was estimated from reference gene primer amplification. Sequencing was performed with immunoSEQ multiplex PCR; in TCRdb, only in-frame clones are kept and a portion is missing. D and trimming were read from the DNA, whereas the V and J calls and clone size are those reported in that table. The table records some 460,000 clones, 75% to 90% of them present only once. The specimen was peripheral blood. The sequence came from a woman in her twenties or thirties with acute or convalescent COVID-19. The chain combines TRBV5-1 with TRBJ2-1; 9 bases fit TRBD1. DNA of the CDR3: TGCGCCAGCAGCTTGATCGGACAGGGGTACAATGAGCAGTTCTTC. It translates to CASSLIGQGYNEQFF.